These 14 T cell receptor beta chains were sequenced from one sample in a study of blood T cells in healthy people across ages. The use of a sample-barcoded 5' primer and a J-beta primer mix characterized a second PCR of roughly 7 to 11 cycles. TCRdb re-derived calls from the 5' RACE reads in MiXCR, one entry per CDR3 protein. This sample has 380,000 or so distinct CDR3 sequences, with approximately 47% found just once. The sample consisted of blood. These TCRs come from a man between 60 and 75 years old in good health.

CDR3 in DNA: TGTGCCACCAGTGACCCCGACAGGGGCGGAGAGACCCAGTACTTC. It translates to CATSDPDRGGETQYF. V usage is TRBV24-1 and J usage is TRBJ2-5, with 8 positions matching TRBD1. CDR1 and CDR2 from the germline V gene are KGHDR and SFDVKD. CDR3 length equals 15 residues. J was trimmed by 4 bases and V by 4 bases; bases with no gene match: 7.

The chain uses TRBV20-1 and TRBJ2-3; TRBD1 is a possible D gene (6 bases). V dropped 6 bases and J dropped 1 base, with 14 bases sitting between them. This CDR3 comprises 14 residues. Germline V gives CDR1 DFQATT, CDR2 SNEGSKA (reference sequence). The CDR3 protein is CSAHQGSGTDTQYF. The CDR3, as DNA: TGCAGTGCCCACCAGGGGTCGGGCACAGATACGCAGTATTTT.

The rearrangement uses TRBV6-5 and TRBJ1-2, with 9 bases fitting TRBD1. Germline V gene data show CDR1 as MNHEY and CDR2 as SVGAGI. CDR3 size: 16 residues. The trim removed 6 bases at V and 4 bases at J, leaving 12 bases unmatched. The CDR3 region is CASSRNSRQGVYGYTF. CDR3 nucleotide sequence: TGTGCCAGCAGCCGGAACTCGAGACAGGGGGTCTATGGCTACACCTTC.

This sequence joins TRBV5-1 and TRBJ2-5; D is undetermined. Trimming removed 0 bases from V and 5 bases from J, with 11 bases in between. CDR3 length equals 14 residues. In germline, CDR1 is SGHRS, CDR2 YFSETQ. In DNA form, the CDR3 reads TGCGCCAGCAGCTTGGCCGCTGGTGGGGAGACCCAGTACTTC. Translating it yields CASSLAAGGETQYF.

Notes on this clonotype: A read error may account for a junction end that differs from germline. J is TRBJ1-2 and V is TRBV20-1, with 11 bases fitting TRBD1. Per the germline V gene, CDR1 is DFQATT and CDR2 is SNEGSKA (reference sequence). This CDR3 is 15 amino acids long. This chain's CDR3 is CSTSPGPGQGGGYTF. The CDR3 DNA is TGCAGTACTAGTCCTGGCCCGGGACAGGGGGGAGGCTACACCTTC.

A word on this clonotype: At one end, the junction sequence differs from germline, possibly due to a read error. The chain has TRBV6-2 or TRBV6-3 and TRBJ2-7; D perhaps matches TRBD2 (6 bases). CDR3 length: 12 residues. The germline V gene has CDR1 MNHEY and CDR2 SVGEGT. In DNA form, the CDR3 reads TGTGACAGCAGTCTCTCGGCGGGGGAGCAGTACTTC. This gives the protein CDSSLSAGEQYF.

This clonotype occurred a few times. The gene calls are TRBV7-2 and TRBJ1-2; tentatively, D is TRBD1 (5 bases). This CDR3 contains 14 residues. Germline V gene data show CDR1 as SGHTA and CDR2 as FQGNSA. V lost 2 bases to trimming and J lost 8 bases, with 15 bases between them. For the CDR3, the DNA is TGTGCCAGCAGCTTAAAGGGACTCAAGCGCGGCTACACCTTC. Amino acid sequence: CASSLKGLKRGYTF. Complete variable domain (other parts from reference TRBV7-2 and TRBJ1-2): GAGVSQSPSNKVTEKGKDVELRCDPISGHTALYWYRQSLGQGLEFLIYFQGNSAPDKSGLPSDRFSAERTGGSVSTLTIQRTQQEDSAVYLCASSLKGLKRGYTFGSGTRLTVV.

The genes are TRBV6-5 and TRBJ1-6; 8 bases map to TRBD1. Trimming removed 6 bases from V and 8 bases from J; junction bases left unmatched: 6. The CDR3 covers 14 residues. The V gene's germline CDR1 is MNHEY and CDR2 SVGAGI. CDR3 DNA: TGTGCCAGCAGGACGCAGGGGGCGTATTCACCCCTCCACTTT. Its protein product is CASRTQGAYSPLHF.

A remark on this clonotype: A read error may be the cause here, since a much bigger clone is one base away. This sequence joins TRBV5-1 and TRBJ2-7; 7 nucleotides agree with TRBD2. In germline, CDR1 is SGHRS, CDR2 YFSETQ. The CDR3 has 16 amino acids. Here the CDR3 DNA reads TGCGCCCGCAGCTACCCCGGAGCTAGCGGCACCTACGAGCAGTACTTC. Amino acid sequence: CARSYPGASGTYEQYF.

The chain joins TRBV12-3 or TRBV12-4 to TRBJ2-3, with 7 positions matching TRBD2. With 6 bases clipped from V and 2 bases from J, the junction kept 8 bases outside the gene matches. The CDR3 runs to 15 residues. The CDR3 loop reads CASRRTRGVTDTQYF. The CDR3 DNA reads TGTGCCAGCAGACGGACTAGAGGGGTCACAGATACGCAGTATTTT.

A few counts support this clonotype. The genes are TRBV14 and TRBJ2-7, with 10 bases lining up with TRBD2. J gave up 3 bases and V 2 bases, and 13 bases lay outside the gene matches. The CDR3 runs 18 residues. Germline CDR1 is SGHDN and CDR2 is FVKESK. Written as DNA, the CDR3 is TGTGCCAGCAGCCAATGGGCTAGCGGGAGTGTTAGGCTCTACGAGCAGTACTTC. It codes for CASSQWASGSVRLYEQYF.

This clonotype has ten or more counts. The gene calls are TRBV7-2 and TRBJ2-3; D is unresolved. Trimming removed 0 bases from V and 0 bases from J, with 4 bases in between. This CDR3 has 14 residues. The germline gives CDR1 SGHTA, CDR2 FQGNSA. The CDR3 DNA is TGTGCCAGCAGCTTAGCGGTTAGCACAGATACGCAGTATTTT. Amino acid sequence: CASSLAVSTDTQYF.

This clonotype was seen many times. V gene TRBV29-1 combines with J gene TRBJ2-3; 10 bases are a match to TRBD2. CDR3 length: 14 amino acids. Unmatched junction bases numbered 9, after V lost 6 bases and J lost 6 bases. Germline CDR1 reads SQVTM; CDR2 reads ANQGSEA. CDR3 in amino acids: CSVLAGLFTDTQYF. The CDR3 nucleotides read TGCAGCGTACTAGCGGGACTATTCACGGATACGCAGTATTTT.

This clonotype was detected a few times. The chain uses TRBV3-1 and TRBJ1-2; the match to TRBD1 covers 8 bases. From germline, CDR1 is LGHDT and CDR2 YNNKEL (reference sequence). The V gene end was trimmed by 4 bases and the J gene end by 2 bases; junction bases not matched to a gene: 6. The CDR3 is 15 amino acids. CDR3 nucleotide sequence: TGTGCCAGCAGCCGCACAAGACAGGGGAACTATGGCTACACCTTC. Translation: CASSRTRQGNYGYTF.